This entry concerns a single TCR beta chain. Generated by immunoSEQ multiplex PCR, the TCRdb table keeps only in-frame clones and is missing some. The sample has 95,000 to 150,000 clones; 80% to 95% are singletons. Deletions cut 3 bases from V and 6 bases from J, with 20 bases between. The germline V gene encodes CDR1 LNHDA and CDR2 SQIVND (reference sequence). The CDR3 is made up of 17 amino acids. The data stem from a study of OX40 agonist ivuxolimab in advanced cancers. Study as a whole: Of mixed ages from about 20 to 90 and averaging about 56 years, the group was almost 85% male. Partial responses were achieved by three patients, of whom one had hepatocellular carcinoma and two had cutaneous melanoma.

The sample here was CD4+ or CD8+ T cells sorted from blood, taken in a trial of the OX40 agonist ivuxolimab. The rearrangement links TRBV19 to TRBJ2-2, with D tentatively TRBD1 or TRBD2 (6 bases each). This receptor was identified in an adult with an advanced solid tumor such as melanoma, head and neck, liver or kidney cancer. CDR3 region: CASSMRGTPLFSGELFF. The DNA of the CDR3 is TGTGCCAGTAGTATGCGCGGGACACCTTTATTCTCCGGGGAGCTGTTTTTT.